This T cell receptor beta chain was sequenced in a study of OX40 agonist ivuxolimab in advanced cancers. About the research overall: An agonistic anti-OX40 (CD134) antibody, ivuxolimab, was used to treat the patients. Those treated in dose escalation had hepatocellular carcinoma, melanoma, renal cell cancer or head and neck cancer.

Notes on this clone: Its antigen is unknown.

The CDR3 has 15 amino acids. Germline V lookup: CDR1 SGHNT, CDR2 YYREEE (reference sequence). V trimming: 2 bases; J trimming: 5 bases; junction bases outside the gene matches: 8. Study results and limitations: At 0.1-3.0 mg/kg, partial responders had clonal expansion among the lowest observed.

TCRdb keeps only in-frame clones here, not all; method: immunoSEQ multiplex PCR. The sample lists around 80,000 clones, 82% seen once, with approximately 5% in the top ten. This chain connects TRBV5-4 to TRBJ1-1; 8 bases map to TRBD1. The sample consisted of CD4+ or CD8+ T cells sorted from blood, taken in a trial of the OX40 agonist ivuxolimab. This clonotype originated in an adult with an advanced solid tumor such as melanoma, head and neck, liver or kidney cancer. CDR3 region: CASSFTGGGRTEAFF. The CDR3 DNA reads TGTGCCAGCAGCTTCACAGGGGGGGGGAGGACTGAAGCTTTCTTT.